The 7 T cell receptor beta chains reported below all come from one sample, sequenced in a study of identical twins. MiXCR, run by TCRdb on the 5' RACE reads, gives a single entry per CDR3 protein. The repertoire includes hundreds of thousands of distinct CDR3 sequences, roughly 9% of them detected once, and roughly 7% sits in the top ten. This sample also belongs to another study, concerning yellow fever vaccine responses in identical twins.

The sequenced material came from CD8+ T cells sorted from blood. These receptors all come from a woman under 30 in good health.

This clonotype was seen a few times. The genes are TRBV7-8 and TRBJ2-3, with no clear D. Germline loops: CDR1 SGHVS, CDR2 FQNEAQ. Trimming took off 1 base at V and 3 bases at J, with 23 bases between the two ends. The CDR3 totals 19 residues. The CDR3 coding sequence is TGTGCCAGCAGCTTAGGGTACAACCGACCGGATCGGCGGACAGATACGCAGTATTTT. Translated, it gives CASSLGYNRPDRRTDTQYF. Supplemented by reference TRBV7-8 and TRBJ2-3, the full variable domain reads GAGVSQSPRYKVAKRGQDVALRCDPISGHVSLFWYQQALGQGPEFLTYFQNEAQLDKSGLPSDRFFAERPEGSVSTLKIQRTQQEDSAVYLCASSLGYNRPDRRTDTQYFGPGTRLTVL.

This clonotype was observed many times. This chain uses TRBV7-8 with TRBJ2-7; no firm D call. CDR3 length equals 15 residues. Germline lookup yields CDR1 SGHVS and CDR2 FQNEAQ. V dropped 1 base and J dropped 0 bases, with 10 bases sitting between them. CDR3 protein: CASSLVPSSSYEQYF. The DNA of the CDR3 is TGTGCCAGCAGCTTAGTTCCGTCGAGCTCCTACGAGCAGTACTTC. The whole variable domain, filled in from reference TRBV7-8 and TRBJ2-7, reads GAGVSQSPRYKVAKRGQDVALRCDPISGHVSLFWYQQALGQGPEFLTYFQNEAQLDKSGLPSDRFFAERPEGSVSTLKIQRTQQEDSAVYLCASSLVPSSSYEQYFGPGTRLTVT.

This clonotype was observed a handful of times. The chain uses TRBV7-6 and TRBJ1-4; 7 bases line up with TRBD1. With V trimmed by 5 bases and J by 7 bases, 10 bases remained unmatched. The germline CDR1 and CDR2 sequences are SGHVS and FNYEAQ. This CDR3 comprises 15 residues. CDR3 residues: CASSRSTGVVEKLFF. CDR3 sequence (DNA): TGTGCCAGCAGCCGCAGTACAGGGGTGGTTGAAAAACTGTTTTTT.

This clonotype was observed many times. This chain joins TRBV24-1 and TRBJ2-7; D not resolved. V lost 2 bases to trimming and J lost 3 bases, with 7 bases between them. Germline V gives CDR1 KGHDR, CDR2 SFDVKD. The CDR3 is 13 amino acids. CDR3 in DNA: TGTGCCACCAGTGATTCGAGGATCTACGAGCAGTACTTC. The encoded protein is CATSDSRIYEQYF.

The chain is built from TRBV5-5 and TRBJ2-1; possibly TRBD1 for D (6 bases). Trimming pared 4 bases from V and 5 bases from J, leaving 22 bases between. Germline CDR1 and CDR2: SGHKS and YYEKEE (reference sequence). The CDR3 sequence is 17 residues long. CDR3 protein: CASSLRYYRDDHNEQFF. As DNA, the CDR3 is TGTGCCAGCAGCCTTCGGTATTACAGGGATGACCACAATGAGCAGTTCTTC.

This sequence joins TRBV19 and TRBJ2-3, with TRBD2 matching over 10 bases. The junction had 6 bases not matched to a gene; V was cut back by 5 bases and J by 4 bases. This CDR3 region has 15 residues. Germline CDR1 LNHDA, CDR2 SQIVND (reference sequence). This chain's CDR3 is CASSPGTSVADTQYF. The CDR3 DNA reads as TGTGCCAGTAGTCCCGGGACTAGCGTTGCAGATACGCAGTATTTT.

This clonotype has at least ten counts. The CDR3 sequence is CASSASLAGLSVEQYF. In DNA, the CDR3 is TGTGCCAGCAGCGCGTCACTAGCGGGTCTTTCTGTTGAGCAGTACTTC. The genes are TRBV7-9 and TRBJ2-7; 9 nucleotides line up with TRBD2. Per germline, CDR1 SEHNR and CDR2 FQNEAQ (reference sequence). V shed 5 bases and J 7 bases; nucleotides not matched to a gene: 15. The CDR3 totals 16 residues. The full variable domain, completed using reference TRBV7-9 and TRBJ2-7, is DTGVSQNPRHKITKRGQNVTFRCDPISEHNRLYWYRQTLGQGPEFLTYFQNEAQLEKSRLLSDRFSAERPKGSFSTLEIQRTEQGDSAMYLCASSASLAGLSVEQYFGPGTRLTVT.